One T cell receptor beta chain is described in this entry. The data were obtained in a study of blood T cell repertoires in COVID-19. Study at large: The study drew acute and convalescent COVID-19 samples from the United States, Italy and Spain. Sources were T cells, B-cell-depleted T cells, or PBMCs; the material itself was cDNA or gDNA.

Only in-frame clones appear in the TCRdb table, and some are missing; sequencing was by immunoSEQ multiplex PCR. The table lists under 80,000 clones, just under 80% of them singletons, with 8% to 10% in the top ten. The clonotype originates from a human donor in a cohort sampled during active COVID-19. Sequences were obtained from peripheral blood.

The CDR3 sequence is CASSYLRRTNTGELFF. CDR3 DNA: TGTGCCAGCAGTTACCTCCGGAGAACGAACACCGGGGAGCTGTTTTTT. This sequence joins TRBV6-2 or TRBV6-3 and TRBJ2-2; D is unclear. Trimming took 2 bases from V and 0 from J, leaving 10 bases between them. Germline loops: CDR1 MNHEY, CDR2 SVGEGT. The CDR3 is 16 residues long.